This record looks at one TCR beta chain sequence and its context. Its antigen is unknown. Median post-mortem interval was around 8.9 hours for GI, liver, skin and lymphoid tissues. Germline CDR1 SGDLS, CDR2 YYNGEE. The germline V and J ends were trimmed by 0 bases and 4 bases, with 13 bases remaining between them. This CDR3 region has 15 residues. This sample is part of a study of tissue T cells after allogeneic stem cell transplantation. Overall study context: Tissue samples with histologically apparent lymphocytes on H&E review were prioritized for sequencing.

Some clones are missing from TCRdb's copy, which holds only in-frame ones; the method was immunoSEQ multiplex PCR. The table shows about 24,000 clones, with roughly 80% occurring only once. General observations from the study: Within patients, tissue anatomy strongly shaped TCR repertoire composition. Motif-based clustering found tissue-specific repertoire signatures shared across patients, though few clones were shared.

This specimen was tissue from the ileum, taken at autopsy. The receptor was derived from an older female donor with lung cancer. This rearrangement joins TRBV9 to TRBJ2-5; D is uncertain. The CDR3 nucleotides are TGTGCCAGCAGCGTAGGCGTGGGTATGCTAGAGACCCAGTACTTC. This translates into CASSVGVGMLETQYF.